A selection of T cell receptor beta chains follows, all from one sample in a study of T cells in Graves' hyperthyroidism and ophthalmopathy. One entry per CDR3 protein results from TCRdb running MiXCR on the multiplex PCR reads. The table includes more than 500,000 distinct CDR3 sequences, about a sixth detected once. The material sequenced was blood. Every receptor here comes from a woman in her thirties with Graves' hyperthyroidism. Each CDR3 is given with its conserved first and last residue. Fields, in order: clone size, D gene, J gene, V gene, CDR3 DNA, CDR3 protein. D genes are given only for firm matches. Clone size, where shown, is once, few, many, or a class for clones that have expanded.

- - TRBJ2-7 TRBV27 TGTGCCAGCAGTCCCTATAACCCGTCCTACGAGCAGTACTTC CASSPYNPSYEQYF
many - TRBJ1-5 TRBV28 TGTGCCAGCAATATTAGGGGTTGGGGCAATCAGCCCCAGCATTTT CASNIRGWGNQPQHF
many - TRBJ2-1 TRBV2 TGTGCCAGCAGTGGCTGGTCATACAATGAGCAGTTCTTC CASSGWSYNEQFF
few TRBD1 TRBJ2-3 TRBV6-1 TGTGCCAGCAGTACCTCCAGGGGGACAGATACGCAGTATTTT CASSTSRGTDTQYF
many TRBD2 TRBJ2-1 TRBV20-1 TGCAGTGCTAGAGATTGGACTAGCGGGAGAGTTAGCTACAATGAGCAGTTCTTC CSARDWTSGRVSYNEQFF
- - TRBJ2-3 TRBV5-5 TGTGCCAGCAGCTTAGTGTTGGGGTTGGATACGCAGTATTTT CASSLVLGLDTQYF
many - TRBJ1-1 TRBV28 TGTGCCAGCAGAATCGATTTTGGGAACACTGAAGCTTTCTTT CASRIDFGNTEAFF
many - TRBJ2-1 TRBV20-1 TGCAGTGCTAGAGTTCGGCGGGAGCAGTTCTTC CSARVRREQFF
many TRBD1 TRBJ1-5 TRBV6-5 TGTGCCAGCAGTTACCGAGTTAGACAGGGAGGTGTTCCCAGCAATCAGCCCCAGCATTTT CASSYRVRQGGVPSNQPQHF
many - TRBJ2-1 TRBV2 TGTGCGCGGAGGGCCCCCAGGGAGCAGTTCTTC CARRAPREQFF
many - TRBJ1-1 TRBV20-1 TGCAGTGCTCAGAAGGGGTCAGGACACACTGAAGCTTTCTTT CSAQKGSGHTEAFF
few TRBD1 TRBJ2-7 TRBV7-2 TGTGCCAGCAGCTACTCAGGGGGCAGGAACGAGCAGTACTTC CASSYSGGRNEQYF
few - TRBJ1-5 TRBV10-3 TGTGCCATCAATCGACAGTTCAATCAGCCCCAGCATTTT CAINRQFNQPQHF
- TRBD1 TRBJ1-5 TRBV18 TGTGCCAGCTCACAGGGACAGGGGGGATCGGTGAATCAGCCCCAGCATTTT CASSQGQGGSVNQPQHF
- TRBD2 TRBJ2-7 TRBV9 TGTGCCAGCAGCGTAGCGGGAGGGCCTGGGTACGAGCAGTACTTC CASSVAGGPGYEQYF
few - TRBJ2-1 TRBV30 TGTGCCTGGAGTGTTACTCGGTTCTCCTACAATGAGCAGTTCTTC CAWSVTRFSYNEQFF
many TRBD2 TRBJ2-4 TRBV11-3 TGTGCCAGCAGCTTAGAGTACGTGGGAGGGGTGGCCAAAAACATTCAGTACTTC CASSLEYVGGVAKNIQYF
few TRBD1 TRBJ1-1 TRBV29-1 TGCAGCGGGGCAGGGGGAGGTAACACTGAAGCTTTCTTT CSGAGGGNTEAFF
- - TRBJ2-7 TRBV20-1 TGCAGTGCTAGCCGACGGAGGGACTCCTACGAGCAGTACTTC CSASRRRDSYEQYF
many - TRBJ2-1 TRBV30 TGTGCCTGGCAACACGACAGGAGTGAGCAGTTCTTC CAWQHDRSEQFF
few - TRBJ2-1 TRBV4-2 TGTGCCAGCAGCCAGACAGACTCGAATGAGCAGTTCTTC CASSQTDSNEQFF
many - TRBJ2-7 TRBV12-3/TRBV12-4 TGTGCCAGCAGACTCACCTACGAGCAGTACTTC CASRLTYEQYF
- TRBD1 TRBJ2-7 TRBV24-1 TGTGCCACCAGTGGGACAGGGGGCAGTGAGCAGTACTTC CATSGTGGSEQYF
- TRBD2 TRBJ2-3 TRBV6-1 TGTGCCACCCAAAAACTAGCGGGAGGATCAGATACGCAGTATTTT CATQKLAGGSDTQYF
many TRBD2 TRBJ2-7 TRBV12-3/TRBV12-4 TGTGCCAGCAGTTCCGCCGGGGCGGGAGCCTACGAGCAGTACTTC CASSSAGAGAYEQYF
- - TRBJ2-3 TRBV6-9 TGTGCCAGCAGTTATAGGCGGACCACAGATACGCAGTATTTT CASSYRRTTDTQYF
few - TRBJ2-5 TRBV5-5 TGTGCCAGCAGCTCGGAGGTAGAGACCCAGTACTTC CASSSEVETQYF
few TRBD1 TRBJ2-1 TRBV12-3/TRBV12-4 TGTGCCAGCGGGGGGGGGGGACAGGGTGAGCGCGATGAGCAGTTCTTC CASGGGGQGERDEQFF
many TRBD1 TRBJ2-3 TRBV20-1 TGCAGTGCTAGAGGGGGACAGACTCCAAATACGCAGTATTTT CSARGGQTPNTQYF
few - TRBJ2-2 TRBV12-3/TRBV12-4 TGTGCCAGCAGCTCCTGGACTGTGAACACCGGGGAGCTGTTTTTT CASSSWTVNTGELFF
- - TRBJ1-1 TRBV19 TGTGCCAATAGTGTAAAACAGGAAACTGAAGCTTTCTTT CANSVKQETEAFF
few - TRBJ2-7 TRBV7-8 TGTGCCAGCAGCTTATATATTTCGACGGAGGGTTTCAACGAGCAGTACTTC CASSLYISTEGFNEQYF
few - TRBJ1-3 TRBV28 TGTGCCAGCAGTCCGTGGGGGCGGTACTCTGGAAACACCATATATTTT CASSPWGRYSGNTIYF
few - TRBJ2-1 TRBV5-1 TGCGCCAGCAGCCGCGCGGCGGGGCCTTCTGATGAGCAGTTCTTC CASSRAAGPSDEQFF
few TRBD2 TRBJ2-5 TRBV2 TGTGCCAGCAGACTAGCGGGAGTTCGGGAGACCCAGTACTTC CASRLAGVRETQYF
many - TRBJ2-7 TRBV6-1 TGTGCCAGCAGTGCTACTAGTCCTTACGAGCAGTACTTC CASSATSPYEQYF
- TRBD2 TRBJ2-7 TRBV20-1 TGCAGTGTCGCGGTGGGGGGGGTCGACGAGCAGTACTTC CSVAVGGVDEQYF
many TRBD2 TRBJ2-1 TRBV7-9 TGTGCCAGCAGCCCTGTGGGACTAGCGTCTCCCAATGAGCAGTTCTTC CASSPVGLASPNEQFF
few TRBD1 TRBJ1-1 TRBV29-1 TGCAGCGTTGAGATAGGGGGCTTTACTGAAGCTTTCTTT CSVEIGGFTEAFF
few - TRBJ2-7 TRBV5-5 TGTGCCAGCGAGAGGTTTGCATCCTCCTACGAGCAGTACTTC CASERFASSYEQYF
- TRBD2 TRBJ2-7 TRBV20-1 TGCAGTGCTAGTCGACTAGCGGGAGAAAACGAGCAGTACTTC CSASRLAGENEQYF
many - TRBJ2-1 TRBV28 TGTGCCAGCAGTCTCCCCTTCCGGGGCGGACTCAATGAGCAGTTCTTC CASSLPFRGGLNEQFF
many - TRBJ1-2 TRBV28 TGTGCCAGCAGTGAACAGGGATCTGACTATGGCTACACCTTC CASSEQGSDYGYTF
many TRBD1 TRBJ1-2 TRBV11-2 TGTGCCAGCAGCCTGGGGGACAGCGGATATGGCTACACCTTC CASSLGDSGYGYTF
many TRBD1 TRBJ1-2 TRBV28 TGTGCCAGCAGTCCTCCAGGGACAGGGAAGGAGGATGGCTACACCTTC CASSPPGTGKEDGYTF
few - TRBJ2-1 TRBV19 TGTGCCAGTAGGGAGTGGGGGACTCGAAATGAGCAGTTCTTC CASREWGTRNEQFF
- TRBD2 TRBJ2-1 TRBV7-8 TGTGCCAGCAGCTTACGAGCGGGGAACCCCATCGGGGAGCAGTTCTTC CASSLRAGNPIGEQFF
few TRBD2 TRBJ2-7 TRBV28 TGTGCCAGCAGTGCCCCCGGGAGGGCCAGAGAGCAGTACTTC CASSAPGRAREQYF
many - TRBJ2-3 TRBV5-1 TGCGCCAGCAGCAGAACAGGGCCAGATACGCAGTATTTT CASSRTGPDTQYF
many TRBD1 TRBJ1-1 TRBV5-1 TGCGCCAGCAGCGTTGACAGGGGACAGGCTTTCTTT CASSVDRGQAFF
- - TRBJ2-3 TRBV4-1 TGCGCCAGCAGCCAAACGGGCCACCCGGGGGCGATCACAGATACGCAGTATTTT CASSQTGHPGAITDTQYF
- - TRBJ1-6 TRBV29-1 TGCAGCACTCAGAGCTCCTATAATTCACCCCTCCACTTT CSTQSSYNSPLHF
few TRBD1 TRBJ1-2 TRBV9 TGTGCCAGCAGCGTAGGAAGGGACAGGACAAAGCCGTATGGCTACACCTTC CASSVGRDRTKPYGYTF
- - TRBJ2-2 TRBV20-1 TGCAGTGCTAGATCGAACACCGGGGAGCTGTTTTTT CSARSNTGELFF
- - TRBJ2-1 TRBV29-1 TGCAGCGTTGTTTTGGGTGGTGCCGATGAGCAGTTCTTC CSVVLGGADEQFF
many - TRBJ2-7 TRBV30 TGTGCCTGGAGTCGAACAGGGATGGGCGAGCAGTACTTC CAWSRTGMGEQYF
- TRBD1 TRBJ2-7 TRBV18 TGTGCCAGCTCACCCCCCGGGACAGGTGCCCGCGGCGAGCAGTACTTC CASSPPGTGARGEQYF
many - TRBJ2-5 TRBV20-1 TGCAGTGCTAGAGAGCCGCCGGGCCTCTCGGGGACCCAGTACTTC CSAREPPGLSGTQYF
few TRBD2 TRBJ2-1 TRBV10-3 TGTGCCATCAGTGAAATTTTGGGACTAGCGGCCAACAATGAGCAGTTCTTC CAISEILGLAANNEQFF